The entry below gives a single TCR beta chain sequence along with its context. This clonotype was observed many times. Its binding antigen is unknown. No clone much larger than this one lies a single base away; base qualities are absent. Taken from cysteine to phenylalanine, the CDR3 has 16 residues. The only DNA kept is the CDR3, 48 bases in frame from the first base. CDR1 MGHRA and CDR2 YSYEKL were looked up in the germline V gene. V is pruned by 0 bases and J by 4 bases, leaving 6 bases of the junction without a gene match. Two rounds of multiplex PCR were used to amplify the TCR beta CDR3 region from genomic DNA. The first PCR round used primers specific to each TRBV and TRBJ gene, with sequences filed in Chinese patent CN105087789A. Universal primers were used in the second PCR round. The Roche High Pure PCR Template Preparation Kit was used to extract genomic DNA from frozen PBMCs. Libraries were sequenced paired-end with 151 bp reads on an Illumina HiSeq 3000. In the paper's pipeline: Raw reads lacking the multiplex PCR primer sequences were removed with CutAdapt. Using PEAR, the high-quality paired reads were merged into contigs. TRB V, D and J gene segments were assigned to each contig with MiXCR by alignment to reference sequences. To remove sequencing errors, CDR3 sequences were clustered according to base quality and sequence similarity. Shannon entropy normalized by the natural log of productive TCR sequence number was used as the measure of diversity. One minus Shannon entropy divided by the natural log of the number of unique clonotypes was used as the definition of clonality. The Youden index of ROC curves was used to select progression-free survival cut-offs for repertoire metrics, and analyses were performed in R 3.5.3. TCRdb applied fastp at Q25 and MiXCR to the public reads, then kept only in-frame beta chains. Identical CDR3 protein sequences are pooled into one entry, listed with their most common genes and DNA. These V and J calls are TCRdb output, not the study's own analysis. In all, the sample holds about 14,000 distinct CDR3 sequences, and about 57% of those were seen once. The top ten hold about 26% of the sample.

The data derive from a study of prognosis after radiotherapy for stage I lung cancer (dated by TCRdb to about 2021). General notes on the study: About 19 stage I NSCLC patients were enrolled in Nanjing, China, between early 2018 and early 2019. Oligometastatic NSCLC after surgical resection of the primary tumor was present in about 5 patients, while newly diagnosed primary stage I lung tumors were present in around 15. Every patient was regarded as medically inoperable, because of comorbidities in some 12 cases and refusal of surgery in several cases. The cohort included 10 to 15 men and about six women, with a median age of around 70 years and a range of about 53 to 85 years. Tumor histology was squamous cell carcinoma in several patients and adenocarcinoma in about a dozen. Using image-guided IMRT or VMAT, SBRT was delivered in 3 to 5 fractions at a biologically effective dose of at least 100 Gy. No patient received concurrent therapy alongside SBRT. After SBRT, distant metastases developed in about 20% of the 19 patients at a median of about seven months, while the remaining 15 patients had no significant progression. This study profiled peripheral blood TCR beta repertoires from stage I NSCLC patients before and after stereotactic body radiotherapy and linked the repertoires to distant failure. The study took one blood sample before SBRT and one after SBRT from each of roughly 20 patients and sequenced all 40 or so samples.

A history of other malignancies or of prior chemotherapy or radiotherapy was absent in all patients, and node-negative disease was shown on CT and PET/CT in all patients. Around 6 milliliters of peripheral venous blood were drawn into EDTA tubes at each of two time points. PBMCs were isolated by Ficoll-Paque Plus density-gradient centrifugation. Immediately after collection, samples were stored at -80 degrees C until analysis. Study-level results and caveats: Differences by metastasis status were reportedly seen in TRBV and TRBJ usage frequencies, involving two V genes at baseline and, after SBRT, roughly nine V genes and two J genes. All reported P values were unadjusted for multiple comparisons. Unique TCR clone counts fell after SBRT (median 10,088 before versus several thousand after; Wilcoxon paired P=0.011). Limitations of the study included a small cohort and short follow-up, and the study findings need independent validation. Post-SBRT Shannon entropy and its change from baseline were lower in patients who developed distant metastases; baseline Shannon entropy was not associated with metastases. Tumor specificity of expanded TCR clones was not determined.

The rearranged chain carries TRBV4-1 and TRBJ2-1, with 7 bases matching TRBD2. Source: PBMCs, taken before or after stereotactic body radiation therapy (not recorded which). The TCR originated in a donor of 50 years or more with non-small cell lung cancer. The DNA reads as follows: TGCGCCAGCAGCCAAGAATCAGCGGGAAGATACAATGAGCAGTTCTTC. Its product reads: CASSQESAGRYNEQFF.